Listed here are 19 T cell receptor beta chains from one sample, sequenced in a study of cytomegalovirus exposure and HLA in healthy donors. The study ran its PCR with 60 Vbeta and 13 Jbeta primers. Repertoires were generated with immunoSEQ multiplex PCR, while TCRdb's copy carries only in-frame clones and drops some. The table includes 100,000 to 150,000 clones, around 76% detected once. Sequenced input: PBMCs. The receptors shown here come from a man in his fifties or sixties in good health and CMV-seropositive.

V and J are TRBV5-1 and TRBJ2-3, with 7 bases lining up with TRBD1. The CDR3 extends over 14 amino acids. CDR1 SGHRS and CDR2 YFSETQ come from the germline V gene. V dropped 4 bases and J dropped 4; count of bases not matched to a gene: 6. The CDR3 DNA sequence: TGCGCCAGCAGCGGGAACGGACAGGCAGATACGCAGTATTTT. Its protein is CASSGNGQADTQYF.

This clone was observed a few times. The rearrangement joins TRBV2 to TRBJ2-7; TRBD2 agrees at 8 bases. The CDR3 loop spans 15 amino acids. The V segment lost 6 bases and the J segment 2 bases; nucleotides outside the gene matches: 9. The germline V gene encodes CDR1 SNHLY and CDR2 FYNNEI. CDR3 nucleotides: TGTGCCAGCAGCGGGGGGGCAACTGCCCCCTACGAGCAGTACTTC. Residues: CASSGGATAPYEQYF.

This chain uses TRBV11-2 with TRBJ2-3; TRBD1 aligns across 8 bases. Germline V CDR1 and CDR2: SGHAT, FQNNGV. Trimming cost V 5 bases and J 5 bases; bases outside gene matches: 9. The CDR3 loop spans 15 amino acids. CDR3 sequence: CASSARGDRGDTQYF. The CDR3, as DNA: TGTGCCAGCAGCGCGAGAGGTGACAGGGGAGATACGCAGTATTTT.

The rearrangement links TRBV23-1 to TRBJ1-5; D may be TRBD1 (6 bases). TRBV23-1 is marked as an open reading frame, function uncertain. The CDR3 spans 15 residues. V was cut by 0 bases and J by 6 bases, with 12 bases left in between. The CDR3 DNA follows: TGCGCCAGCAGTCAATCTACGGCAGGGGCTCAGCCCCAGCATTTT. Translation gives CASSQSTAGAQPQHF.

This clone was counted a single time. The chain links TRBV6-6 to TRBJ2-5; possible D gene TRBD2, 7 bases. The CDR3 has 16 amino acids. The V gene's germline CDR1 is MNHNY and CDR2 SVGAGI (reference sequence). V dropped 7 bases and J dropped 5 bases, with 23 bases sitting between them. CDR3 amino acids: CASTYEAGRGFETQYF. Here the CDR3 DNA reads TGTGCCAGCACCTACGAGGCGGGGAGGGGGTTTGAGACCCAGTACTTC.

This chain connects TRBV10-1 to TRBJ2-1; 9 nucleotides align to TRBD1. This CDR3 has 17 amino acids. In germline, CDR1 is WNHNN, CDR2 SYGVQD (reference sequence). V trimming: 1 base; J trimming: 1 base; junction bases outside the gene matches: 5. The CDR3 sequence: CASSEFTGGKSYNEQFF. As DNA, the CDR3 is TGCGCCAGCAGTGAGTTCACAGGGGGCAAGTCCTACAATGAGCAGTTCTTC.

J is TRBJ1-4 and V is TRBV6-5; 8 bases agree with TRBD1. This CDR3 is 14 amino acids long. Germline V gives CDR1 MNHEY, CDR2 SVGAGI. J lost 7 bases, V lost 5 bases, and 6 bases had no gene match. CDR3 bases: TGTGCCAGCAGTCGGACAGGGACCTCTGAAAAACTGTTTTTT. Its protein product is CASSRTGTSEKLFF.

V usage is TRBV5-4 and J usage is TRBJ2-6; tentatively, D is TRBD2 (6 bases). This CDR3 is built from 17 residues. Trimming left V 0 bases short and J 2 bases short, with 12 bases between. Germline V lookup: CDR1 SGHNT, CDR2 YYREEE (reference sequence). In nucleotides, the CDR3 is TGTGCCAGCAGCTTGGCCCTGGGAGGCACTGGGGCCAACGTCCTGACTTTC. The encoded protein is CASSLALGGTGANVLTF.

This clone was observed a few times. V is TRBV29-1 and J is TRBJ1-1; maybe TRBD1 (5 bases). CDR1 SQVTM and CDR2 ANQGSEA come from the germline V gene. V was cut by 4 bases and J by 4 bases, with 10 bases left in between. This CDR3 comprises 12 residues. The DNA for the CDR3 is TGCAGCGTTGTGGGGGGTGGCACTGAAGCTTTCTTT. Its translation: CSVVGGGTEAFF.

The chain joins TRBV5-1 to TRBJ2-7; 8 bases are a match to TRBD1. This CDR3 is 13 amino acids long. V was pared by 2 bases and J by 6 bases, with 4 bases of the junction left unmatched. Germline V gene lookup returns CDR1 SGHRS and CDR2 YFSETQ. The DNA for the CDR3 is TGCGCCAGCAGCTTCGATACAGGGGGCGAGCAGTACTTC. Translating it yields CASSFDTGGEQYF.

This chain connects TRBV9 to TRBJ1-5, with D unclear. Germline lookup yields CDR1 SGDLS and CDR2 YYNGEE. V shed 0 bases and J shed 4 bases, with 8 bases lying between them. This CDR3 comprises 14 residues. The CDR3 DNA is TGTGCCAGCAGCGTAGGTGCGGGAAATCAGCCCCAGCATTTT. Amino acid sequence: CASSVGAGNQPQHF. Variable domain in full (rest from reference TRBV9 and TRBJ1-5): DSGVTQTPKHLITATGQRVTLRCSPRSGDLSVYWYQQSLDQGLQFLIQYYNGEERAKGNILERFSAQQFPDLHSELNLSSLELGDSALYFCASSVGAGNQPQHFGDGTRLSIL.

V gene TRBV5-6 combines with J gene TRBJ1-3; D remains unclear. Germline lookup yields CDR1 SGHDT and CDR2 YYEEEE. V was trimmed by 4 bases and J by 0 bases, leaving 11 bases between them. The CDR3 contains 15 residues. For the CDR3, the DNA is TGTGCCAGCAGCCCACCAGGATCCTCTGGAAACACCATATATTTT. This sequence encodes CASSPPGSSGNTIYF.

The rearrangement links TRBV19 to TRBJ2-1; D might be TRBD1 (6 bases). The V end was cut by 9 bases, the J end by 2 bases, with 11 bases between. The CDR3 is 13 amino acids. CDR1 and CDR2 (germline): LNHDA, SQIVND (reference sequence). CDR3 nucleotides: TGTGCCAGCGAGGGACACGCCTACAATGAGCAGTTCTTC. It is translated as CASEGHAYNEQFF.

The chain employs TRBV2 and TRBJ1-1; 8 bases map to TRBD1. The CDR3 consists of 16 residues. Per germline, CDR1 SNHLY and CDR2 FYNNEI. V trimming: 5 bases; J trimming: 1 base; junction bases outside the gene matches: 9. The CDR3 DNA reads TGTGCCAGCAGTACCGGACAGGGAAAGGGGAACACTGAAGCTTTCTTT. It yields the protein CASSTGQGKGNTEAFF.

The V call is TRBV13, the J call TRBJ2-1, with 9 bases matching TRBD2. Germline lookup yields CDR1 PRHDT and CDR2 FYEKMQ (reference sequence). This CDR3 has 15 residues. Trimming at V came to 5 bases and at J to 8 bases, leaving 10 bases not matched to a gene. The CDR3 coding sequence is TGTGCCAGCAGCCCCCGACTAGCGGACGGAGATGAGCAGTTCTTC. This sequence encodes CASSPRLADGDEQFF.

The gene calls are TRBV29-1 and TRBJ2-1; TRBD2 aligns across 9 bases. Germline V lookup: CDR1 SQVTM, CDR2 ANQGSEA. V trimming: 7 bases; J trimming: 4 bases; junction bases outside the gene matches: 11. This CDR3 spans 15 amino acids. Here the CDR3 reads CSAKWEREVYNEQFF. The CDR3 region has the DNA TGCAGCGCCAAATGGGAGCGGGAGGTTTACAATGAGCAGTTCTTC.

CDR3 DNA sequence: TGCGCCAGCAGCTTCGGGACTCCGGACGAGCAGTTCTTC. It codes for CASSFGTPDEQFF. This chain joins TRBV5-1 and TRBJ2-1, with D maybe TRBD2 (6 bases). Germline loops: CDR1 SGHRS, CDR2 YFSETQ. This CDR3 is 13 amino acids long. V was shortened by 2 bases and J by 10 bases, with 13 bases between the two germline ends.

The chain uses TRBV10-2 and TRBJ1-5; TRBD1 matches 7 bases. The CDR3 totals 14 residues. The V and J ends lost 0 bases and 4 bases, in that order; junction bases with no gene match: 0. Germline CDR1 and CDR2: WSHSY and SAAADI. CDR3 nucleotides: TGCGCCAGCAGTGAGTCGACAGGGAATCAGCCCCAGCATTTT. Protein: CASSESTGNQPQHF.

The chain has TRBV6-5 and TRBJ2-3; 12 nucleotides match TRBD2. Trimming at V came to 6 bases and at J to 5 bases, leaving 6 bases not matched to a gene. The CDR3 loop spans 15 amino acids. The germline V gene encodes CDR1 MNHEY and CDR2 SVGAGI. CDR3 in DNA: TGTGCCAGCAGGGCTCCGGGACTAGCGGGAGATACGCAGTATTTT. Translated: CASRAPGLAGDTQYF.